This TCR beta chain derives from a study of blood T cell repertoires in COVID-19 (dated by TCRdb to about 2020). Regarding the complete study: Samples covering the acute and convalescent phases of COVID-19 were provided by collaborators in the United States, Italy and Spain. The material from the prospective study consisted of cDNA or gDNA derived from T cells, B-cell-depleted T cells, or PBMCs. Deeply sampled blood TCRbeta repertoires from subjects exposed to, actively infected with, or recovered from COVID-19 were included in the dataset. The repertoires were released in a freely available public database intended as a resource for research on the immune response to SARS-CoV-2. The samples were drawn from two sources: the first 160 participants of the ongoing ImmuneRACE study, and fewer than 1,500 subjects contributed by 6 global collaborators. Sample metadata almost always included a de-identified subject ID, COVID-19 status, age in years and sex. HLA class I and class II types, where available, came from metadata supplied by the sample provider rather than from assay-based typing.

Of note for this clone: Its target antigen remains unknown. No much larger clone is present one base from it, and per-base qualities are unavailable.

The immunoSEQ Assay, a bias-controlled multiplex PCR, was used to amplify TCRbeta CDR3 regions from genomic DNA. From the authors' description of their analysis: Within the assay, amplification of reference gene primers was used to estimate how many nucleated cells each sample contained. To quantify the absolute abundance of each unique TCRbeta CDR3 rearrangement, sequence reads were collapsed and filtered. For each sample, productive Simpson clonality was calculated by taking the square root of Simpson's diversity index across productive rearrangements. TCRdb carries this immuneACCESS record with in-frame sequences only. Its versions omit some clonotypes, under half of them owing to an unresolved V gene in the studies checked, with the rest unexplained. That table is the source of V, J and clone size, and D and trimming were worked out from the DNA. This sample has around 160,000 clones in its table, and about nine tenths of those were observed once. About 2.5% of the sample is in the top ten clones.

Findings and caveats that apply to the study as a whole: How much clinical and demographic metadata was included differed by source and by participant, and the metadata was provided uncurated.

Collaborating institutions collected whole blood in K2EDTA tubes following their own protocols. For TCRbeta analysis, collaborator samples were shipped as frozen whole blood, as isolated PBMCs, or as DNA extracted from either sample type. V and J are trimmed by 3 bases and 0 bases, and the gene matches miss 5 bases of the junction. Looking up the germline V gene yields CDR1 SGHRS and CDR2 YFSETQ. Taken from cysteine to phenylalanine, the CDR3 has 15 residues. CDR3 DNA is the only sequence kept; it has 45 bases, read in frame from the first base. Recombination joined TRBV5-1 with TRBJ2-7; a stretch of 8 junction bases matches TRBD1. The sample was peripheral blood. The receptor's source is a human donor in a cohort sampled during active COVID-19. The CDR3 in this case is CASSSGQGSSYEQYF. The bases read TGCGCCAGCAGCTCCGGACAGGGAAGCTCCTACGAGCAGTACTTC.